This T cell receptor beta chain was sequenced for a study of T cells in Graves' hyperthyroidism and ophthalmopathy. Using RNA transcripts as the source, TCR beta CDR3 regions were amplified. HTBI primers were employed in a first-round RT-PCR of the TCR CDR3. TCRdb ran MiXCR on the multiplex PCR reads and lists one entry per CDR3 protein. The sample yields hundreds of thousands of distinct CDR3 sequences, roughly a fifth seen once. The V gene's germline CDR1 is MNHNS and CDR2 SASEGT. V lost 8 bases to trimming and J lost 1 base, with 11 bases between them. There are 13 residues in the CDR3. The origin of this receptor is a man aged 50-60 years with Graves' ophthalmopathy. Source material: blood. The gene calls are TRBV6-1 and TRBJ2-5; D is undetermined. The CDR3 loop is CASLRALQETQYF. In DNA form, the CDR3 reads TGTGCCAGCCTAAGGGCCCTCCAAGAGACCCAGTACTTC.